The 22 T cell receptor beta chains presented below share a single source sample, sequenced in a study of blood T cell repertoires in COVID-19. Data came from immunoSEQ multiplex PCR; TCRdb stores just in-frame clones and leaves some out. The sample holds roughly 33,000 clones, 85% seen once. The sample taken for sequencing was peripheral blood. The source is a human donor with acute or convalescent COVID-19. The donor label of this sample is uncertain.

This CDR3 is CASSLSGRGVFSEQYF. The CDR3 nucleotides are TGTGCCAGCAGTTTATCAGGGCGGGGGGTGTTTAGCGAGCAGTACTTC. The chain recombines TRBV28 with TRBJ2-7; 8 bases line up with TRBD2. The trim removed 1 base at V and 6 bases at J, leaving 11 bases unmatched. The CDR3 sequence is 16 residues long. Germline V CDR1 and CDR2: MDHEN, SYDVKM.

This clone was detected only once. The CDR3 DNA sequence: TGTGCCAGCAGCCCACAGGGGTATTATCAGCCCCAGCATTTT. Its translation: CASSPQGYYQPQHF. The rearrangement joins TRBV27 to TRBJ1-5; 7 bases fit TRBD1. Per the germline V gene, CDR1 is MNHEY and CDR2 is SMNVEV (reference sequence). The CDR3 is 14 residues long. V lost 6 bases, J lost 5 bases, and 7 bases stayed unmatched.

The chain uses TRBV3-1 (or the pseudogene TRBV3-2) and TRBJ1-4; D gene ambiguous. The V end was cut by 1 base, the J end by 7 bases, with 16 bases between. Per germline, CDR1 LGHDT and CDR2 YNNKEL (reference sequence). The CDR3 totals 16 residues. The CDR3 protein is CASSQVASGIGEKLFF. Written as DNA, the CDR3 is TGTGCCAGCAGCCAAGTTGCGTCGGGTATAGGTGAAAAACTGTTTTTT.

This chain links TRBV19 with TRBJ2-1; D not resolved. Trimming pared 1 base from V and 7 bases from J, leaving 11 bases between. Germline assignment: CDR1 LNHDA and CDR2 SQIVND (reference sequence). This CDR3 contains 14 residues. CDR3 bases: TGTGCCAGTAGTATAGGGCCAGCTAGTAATGAGCAGTTCTTC. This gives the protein CASSIGPASNEQFF.

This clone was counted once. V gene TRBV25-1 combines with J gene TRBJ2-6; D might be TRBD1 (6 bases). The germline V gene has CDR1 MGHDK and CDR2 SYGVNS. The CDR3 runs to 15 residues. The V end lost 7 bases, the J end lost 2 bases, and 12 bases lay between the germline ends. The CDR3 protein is CASTPPGAGANVLTF. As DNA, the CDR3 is TGTGCCAGCACGCCCCCAGGGGCTGGGGCCAACGTCCTGACTTTC.

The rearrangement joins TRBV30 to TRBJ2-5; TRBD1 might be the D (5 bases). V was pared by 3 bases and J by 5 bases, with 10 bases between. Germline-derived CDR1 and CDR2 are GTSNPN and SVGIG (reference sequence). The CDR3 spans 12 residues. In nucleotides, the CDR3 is TGTGCCTGGAGCCAGGGTAGTGAGACCCAGTACTTC. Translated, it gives CAWSQGSETQYF.

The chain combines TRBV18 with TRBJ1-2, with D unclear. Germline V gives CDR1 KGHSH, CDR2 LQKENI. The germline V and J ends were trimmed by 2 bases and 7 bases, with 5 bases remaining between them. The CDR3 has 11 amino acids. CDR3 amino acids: CASSPDSGYTF. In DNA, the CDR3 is TGTGCCAGCTCACCAGATAGTGGCTACACCTTC.

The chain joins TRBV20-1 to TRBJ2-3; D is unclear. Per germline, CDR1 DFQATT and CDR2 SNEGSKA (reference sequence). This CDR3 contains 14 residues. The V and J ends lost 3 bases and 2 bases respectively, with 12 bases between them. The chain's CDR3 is CSASGWQSTDTQYF. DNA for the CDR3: TGCAGTGCTAGTGGTTGGCAGTCCACAGATACGCAGTATTTT.

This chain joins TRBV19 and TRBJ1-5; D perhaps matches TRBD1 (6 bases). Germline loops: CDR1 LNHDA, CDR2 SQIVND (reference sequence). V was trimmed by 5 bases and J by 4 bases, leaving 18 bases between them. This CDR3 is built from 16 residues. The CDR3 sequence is CASSDTQGNRNQPQHF. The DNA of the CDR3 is TGTGCCAGTAGTGACACACAGGGAAATAGGAATCAGCCCCAGCATTTT.

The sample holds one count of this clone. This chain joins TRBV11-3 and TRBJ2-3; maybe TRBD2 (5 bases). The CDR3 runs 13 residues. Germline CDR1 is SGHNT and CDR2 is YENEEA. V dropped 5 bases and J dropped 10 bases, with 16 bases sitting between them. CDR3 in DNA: TGTGCCAGCAGCACCCGAACAGCGGTAGCGCAGTATTTT. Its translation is CASSTRTAVAQYF.

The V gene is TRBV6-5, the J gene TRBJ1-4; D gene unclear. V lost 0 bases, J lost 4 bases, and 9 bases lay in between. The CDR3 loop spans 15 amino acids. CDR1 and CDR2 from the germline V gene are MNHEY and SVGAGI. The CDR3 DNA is TGTGCCAGCAGTTACTCTGTAGGAGATAATGAAAAACTGTTTTTT. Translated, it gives CASSYSVGDNEKLFF.

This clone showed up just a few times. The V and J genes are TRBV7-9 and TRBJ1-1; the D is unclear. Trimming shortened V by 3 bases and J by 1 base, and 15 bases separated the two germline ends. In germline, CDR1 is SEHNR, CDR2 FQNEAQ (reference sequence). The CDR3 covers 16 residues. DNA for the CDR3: TGTGCCAGCAGCTTCCCCAGTATGCCATCGAACACTGAAGCTTTCTTT. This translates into CASSFPSMPSNTEAFF.

CDR3 bases: TGTGCCAGCAGTGAGACTAGCGGGGGAACAGATACGCAGTATTTT. Translated, it gives CASSETSGGTDTQYF. The chain couples TRBV6-6 to TRBJ2-3; 12 bases map to TRBD2. V lost 5 bases to trimming and J lost 3 bases; unmatched junction nucleotides: 3. Germline values: CDR1 MNHNY, CDR2 SVGAGI (reference sequence). This CDR3 is built from 15 residues.

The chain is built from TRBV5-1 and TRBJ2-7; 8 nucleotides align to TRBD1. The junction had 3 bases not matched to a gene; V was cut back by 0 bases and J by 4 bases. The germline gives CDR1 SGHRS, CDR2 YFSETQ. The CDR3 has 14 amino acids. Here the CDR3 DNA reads TGCGCCAGCAGCTTGGAAGGACAGGGTTACGAGCAGTACTTC. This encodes CASSLEGQGYEQYF.

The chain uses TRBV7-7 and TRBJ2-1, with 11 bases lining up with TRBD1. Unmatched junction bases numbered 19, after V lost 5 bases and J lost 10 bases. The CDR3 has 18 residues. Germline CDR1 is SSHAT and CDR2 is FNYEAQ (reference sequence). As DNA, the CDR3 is TGTGCCAGCAGCCAGTCATTTGCGGGGACAGGGGGTACCGGGGAGCAGTTCTTC. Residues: CASSQSFAGTGGTGEQFF.

In DNA, the CDR3 is TGTGCCAGCAGTAGAGCGGGGCACACCGGGGAGCTGTTTTTT. Protein: CASSRAGHTGELFF. The chain has TRBV28 and TRBJ2-2; 7 bases align to TRBD2. The CDR3 is 14 residues long. V shed 5 bases and J 3 bases; nucleotides not matched to a gene: 3. Germline V gene sequence: CDR1 MDHEN, CDR2 SYDVKM. Looking up the rest from reference TRBV28 and TRBJ2-2 gives the full variable domain: DVKVTQSSRYLVKRTGEKVFLECVQDMDHENMFWYRQDPGLGLRLIYFSYDVKMKEKGDIPEGYSVSREKKERFSLILESASTNQTSMYLCASSRAGHTGELFFGEGSRLTVL.

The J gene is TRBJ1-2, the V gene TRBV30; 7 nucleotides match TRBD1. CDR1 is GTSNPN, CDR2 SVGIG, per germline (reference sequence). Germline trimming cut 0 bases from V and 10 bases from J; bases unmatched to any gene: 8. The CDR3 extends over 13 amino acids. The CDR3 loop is CAWSVGPGGDYTF. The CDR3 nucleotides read TGTGCCTGGAGTGTGGGGCCAGGGGGTGACTACACCTTC. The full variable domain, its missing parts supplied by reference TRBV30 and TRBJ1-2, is SQTIHQWPATLVQPVGSPLSLECTVEGTSNPNLYWYRQAAGRGLQLLFYSVGIGQISSEVPQNLSASRPQDRQFILSSKKLLLSDSGFYLCAWSVGPGGDYTFGSGTRLTVV.

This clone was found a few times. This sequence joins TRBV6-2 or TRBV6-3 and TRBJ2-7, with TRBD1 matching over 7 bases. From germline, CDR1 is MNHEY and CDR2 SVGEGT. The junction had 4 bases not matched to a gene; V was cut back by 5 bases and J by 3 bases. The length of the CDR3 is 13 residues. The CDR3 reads CASSKTGNYEQYF. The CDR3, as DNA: TGTGCCAGCAGTAAGACAGGGAACTACGAGCAGTACTTC.

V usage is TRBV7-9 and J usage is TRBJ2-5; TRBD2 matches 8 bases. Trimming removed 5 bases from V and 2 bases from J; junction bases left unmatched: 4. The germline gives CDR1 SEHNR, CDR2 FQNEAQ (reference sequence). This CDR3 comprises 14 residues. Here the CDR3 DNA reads TGTGCCAGCAGCCCAAGCGGGGGTCAAGAGACCCAGTACTTC. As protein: CASSPSGGQETQYF.

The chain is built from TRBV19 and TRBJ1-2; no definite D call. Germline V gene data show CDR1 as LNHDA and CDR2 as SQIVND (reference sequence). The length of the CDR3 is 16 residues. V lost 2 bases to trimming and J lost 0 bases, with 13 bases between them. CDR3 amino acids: CASSISVYSSNYGYTF. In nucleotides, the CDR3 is TGTGCCAGTAGTATAAGTGTATACAGTTCTAACTATGGCTACACCTTC.

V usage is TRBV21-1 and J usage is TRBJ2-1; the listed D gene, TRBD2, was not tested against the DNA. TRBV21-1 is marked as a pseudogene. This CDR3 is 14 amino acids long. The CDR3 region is CASGYLRVADEQFF. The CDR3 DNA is TGTGCCAGCGGCTACTTACGGGTTGCCGATGAGCAGTTCTTC.

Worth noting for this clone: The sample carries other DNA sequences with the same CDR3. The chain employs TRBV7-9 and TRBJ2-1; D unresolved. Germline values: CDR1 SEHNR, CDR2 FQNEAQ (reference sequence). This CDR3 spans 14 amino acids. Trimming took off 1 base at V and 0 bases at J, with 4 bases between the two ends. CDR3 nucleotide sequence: TGTGCCAGCAGCTTAGGCGGCTCCTACAATGAGCAGTTCTTC. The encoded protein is CASSLGGSYNEQFF.